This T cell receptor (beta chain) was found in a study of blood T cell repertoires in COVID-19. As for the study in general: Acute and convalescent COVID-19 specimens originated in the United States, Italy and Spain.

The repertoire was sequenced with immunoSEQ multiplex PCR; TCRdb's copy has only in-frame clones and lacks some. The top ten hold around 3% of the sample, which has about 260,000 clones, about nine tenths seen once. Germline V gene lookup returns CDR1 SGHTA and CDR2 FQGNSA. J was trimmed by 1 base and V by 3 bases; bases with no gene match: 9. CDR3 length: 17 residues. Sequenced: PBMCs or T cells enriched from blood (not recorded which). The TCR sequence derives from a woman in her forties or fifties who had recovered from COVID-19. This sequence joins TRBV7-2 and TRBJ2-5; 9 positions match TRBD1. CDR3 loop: CASSFYGTGFLQETQYF. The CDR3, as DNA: TGTGCCAGCAGCTTTTACGGGACAGGGTTTCTCCAAGAGACCCAGTACTTC.